Listed here are 13 T cell receptor beta chains from one sample, sequenced in a study of blood T cell repertoires in COVID-19 (dated by TCRdb to the early 2020s). Library preparation was by the immunoSEQ multiplex PCR assay. What TCRdb holds here is the immuneACCESS table cut down to in-frame rearrangements. Part of the clones is not present; checked against another copy, under half of the missing clones reflect an unresolved V gene, and the others are unexplained. This sample comprises roughly 300,000 clones, about 76% of them detected only once. The ten largest account for 2.5% to 3% of the sample. Material for sequencing was peripheral blood. All receptors come from a woman aged 55-70 years with active or convalescent COVID-19.

The J gene is TRBJ1-6, the V gene TRBV2; D is possibly TRBD1 (5 bases). Germline loops: CDR1 SNHLY, CDR2 FYNNEI. Between the trimmed V and J ends, which lost 5 bases and 0 bases, there was a span of 17 bases. CDR3 size: 18 residues. Written as DNA, the CDR3 is TGTGCCAGCAGTCCCGGGACTCCACGCAACTCCTATAATTCACCCCTCCACTTT. Translated: CASSPGTPRNSYNSPLHF.

The chain joins TRBV24-1 to TRBJ1-4, with a weak D call TRBD1 (6 bases). Germline values: CDR1 KGHDR, CDR2 SFDVKD. Trimming left V 8 bases short and J 6 bases short, with 27 bases between. The CDR3 runs 18 residues. The CDR3 nucleotides are TGTGCCACCAATCCAGCGAGGGCCCGAGGGGGGGCGGATGAAAAACTGTTTTTT. The encoded protein is CATNPARARGGADEKLFF.

The chain recombines TRBV4-3 with TRBJ1-5; D is ambiguous. The CDR3 runs 16 residues. Looked up from germline, CDR1 is LGHNA and CDR2 is YSLEER. The V gene lost 0 bases and the J gene lost 3 bases, with 12 bases spanning the gap. The CDR3 spells CASSQDWSGFNQPQHF. The CDR3 bases are TGCGCCAGCAGCCAAGATTGGTCAGGTTTCAATCAGCCCCAGCATTTT.

This chain uses TRBV6-5 with TRBJ2-7, with a possible D match to TRBD2 (6 bases). V lost 5 bases to trimming and J lost 5 bases, with 13 bases between them. CDR1 and CDR2 (germline): MNHEY, SVGAGI. CDR3 length: 13 residues. CDR3 amino acids: CASSIAGSNEQYF. The CDR3 DNA reads as TGTGCCAGCAGTATCGCCGGGAGCAACGAGCAGTACTTC.

In its sample, this clone was seen once. The rearrangement links TRBV2 to TRBJ1-1; the D is unclear. There are 10 residues in the CDR3. The ends were cut back, 8 bases at V and 4 bases at J, with 5 bases in the middle. The germline CDR1 and CDR2 sequences are SNHLY and FYNNEI. CDR3 DNA sequence: TGTGCCAGCGGAGGCACTGAAGCTTTCTTT. It is translated as CASGGTEAFF.

The chain uses TRBV19 and TRBJ1-3; D not resolved. V dropped 3 bases and J dropped 3 bases, with 9 bases sitting between them. In germline, CDR1 is LNHDA, CDR2 SQIVND (reference sequence). The CDR3 spans 14 residues. The CDR3 protein is CASSMSQVGNTIYF. In nucleotides, the CDR3 is TGTGCCAGTAGTATGAGTCAGGTTGGAAACACCATATATTTT.

V gene TRBV5-6 combines with J gene TRBJ2-5, with 10 bases aligning to TRBD1. The CDR3 has 15 amino acids. Trimming at V came to 3 bases and at J to 5 bases, leaving 7 bases not matched to a gene. Germline CDR1 is SGHDT and CDR2 is YYEEEE. The CDR3 reads CASSSLTGGGETQYF. Here the CDR3 DNA reads TGTGCCAGCAGCTCCTTGACAGGGGGCGGTGAGACCCAGTACTTC.

This chain links TRBV13 with TRBJ2-3; 15 bases are a match to TRBD2. The trim removed 5 bases at V and 4 bases at J, leaving 4 bases unmatched. Germline CDR1 reads PRHDT; CDR2 reads FYEKMQ (reference sequence). The CDR3 sequence is 16 residues long. CDR3 sequence (DNA): TGTGCCAGCAGCCCCTGGACTAGCGGGGGGGCAGATACGCAGTATTTT. The encoded protein is CASSPWTSGGADTQYF.

Only one count was recorded for this clone. The chain is built from TRBV29-1 and TRBJ2-3; D gene uncertain. CDR1 is SQVTM, CDR2 ANQGSEA, per germline. Trimming removed 0 bases from V and 2 bases from J, with 3 bases in between. CDR3 size: 12 residues. The chain's CDR3 is CSVEDITDTQYF. CDR3 in DNA: TGCAGCGTTGAAGATATCACAGATACGCAGTATTTT.

Comments on this clone: The same CDR3 arises from other DNA sequences in this sample as well. The chain couples TRBV6-5 to TRBJ1-1; D is ambiguous. V lost 3 bases, J lost 4 bases, and 6 bases lay in between. Germline V lookup: CDR1 MNHEY, CDR2 SVGAGI. The CDR3 runs to 12 residues. As DNA, the CDR3 is TGTGCCAGCAGTTATGAGGGCACTGAAGCTTTCTTT. Translating gives CASSYEGTEAFF.

This clone was detected only a few times. V gene TRBV5-6 combines with J gene TRBJ2-5, with a possible D match to TRBD2 (6 bases). The CDR3 length is 16 residues. With 5 bases removed from V and 5 bases from J, the gap between germline ends came to 22 bases. Germline CDR1 and CDR2: SGHDT and YYEEEE. This CDR3 reads CASSGRDSISGETQYF. The CDR3 nucleotides read TGTGCCAGCAGTGGCCGGGACTCGATATCGGGGGAGACCCAGTACTTC.

This chain connects TRBV3-1 (or the pseudogene TRBV3-2) to TRBJ2-7; 7 nucleotides align to TRBD1. V was clipped by 4 bases and J by 9 bases; unmatched bases: 12. The germline V gene encodes CDR1 LGHDT and CDR2 YNNKEL (reference sequence). This CDR3 is 14 amino acids long. This chain's CDR3 is CASSPGQSPSGQYF. The CDR3 region has the DNA TGTGCCAGCAGCCCGGGACAGTCCCCCTCCGGGCAGTACTTC.

The V and J genes are TRBV24-1 and TRBJ2-3, with 16 nucleotides matching TRBD2. There are 16 residues in the CDR3. V lost 5 bases to trimming and J lost 4 bases; unmatched junction nucleotides: 2. Germline CDR1 and CDR2: KGHDR and SFDVKD. CDR3 amino acids: CATSAGLAGGPDTQYF. The CDR3 nucleotides read TGTGCCACCAGTGCGGGACTAGCGGGGGGGCCAGATACGCAGTATTTT.